What follows are 11 T cell receptor beta chains derived from one specimen sequenced in a study of shared clonotypes between healthy human individuals. Here immunoSEQ multiplex PCR was the method, and the copy in TCRdb shows in-frame clones only, minus some. The sample includes about 2.1 million clones, roughly 93% of them seen just once. CD45RO-negative, CCR7-positively selected cells formed the naive CD8 fraction, excluding terminally differentiated effector memory CD45RA+ cells. The sequencing sample was made of naive CD8+ T cells from PBMCs. The origin of the receptors is a man in his late teens or twenties in good health. Some clones in this sample may be carry-over from other donors' samples.

The chain has TRBV28 and TRBJ2-5; 8 positions agree with TRBD1. This CDR3 has 17 amino acids. Per germline, CDR1 MDHEN and CDR2 SYDVKM. Unmatched junction bases numbered 15, after V lost 2 bases and J lost 7 bases. The CDR3 sequence: CASSLLRGQAGKGTQYF. Here the CDR3 DNA reads TGTGCCAGCAGTTTACTACGGGGACAGGCCGGTAAAGGGACCCAGTACTTC.

J is TRBJ2-7 and V is TRBV11-1; weak D call: TRBD1 (5 bases). In germline, CDR1 is SGHAT, CDR2 FQDESV (reference sequence). The CDR3 is 13 residues long. V was shortened by 6 bases and J by 5 bases, with 14 bases between the two germline ends. The DNA for the CDR3 is TGTGCCAGCAGGGTAGGACATAACAACGAGCAGTACTTC. Amino acids: CASRVGHNNEQYF.

The rearrangement joins TRBV15 to TRBJ2-1, with D hard to call. Germline V gene sequence: CDR1 LNHNV, CDR2 YYDKDF (reference sequence). V lost 1 base, J lost 10 bases, and 8 bases lay in between. The CDR3 extends over 12 amino acids. This chain's CDR3 is CATSRAPGEQFF. The CDR3 nucleotides read TGTGCCACCAGCAGAGCCCCTGGGGAGCAGTTCTTC.

The chain links TRBV9 to TRBJ1-2; D is perhaps TRBD1 (5 bases). Trimming took off 2 bases at V and 3 bases at J, with 8 bases between the two ends. Germline assignment: CDR1 SGDLS and CDR2 YYNGEE. The CDR3 totals 13 residues. CDR3 protein: CASSVDNDYGYTF. The DNA of the CDR3 is TGTGCCAGCAGCGTGGACAACGACTATGGCTACACCTTC.

V is TRBV6-5 and J is TRBJ2-3; TRBD2 matches 11 bases. Per the germline V gene, CDR1 is MNHEY and CDR2 is SVGAGI. CDR3 size: 15 residues. J gave up 6 bases and V 5 bases, and 7 bases lay outside the gene matches. The CDR3 DNA sequence: TGTGCCAGCAGTCCGGGACTAGCGGCGCGTGATACGCAGTATTTT. Translated: CASSPGLAARDTQYF.

The chain recombines TRBV5-5 with TRBJ2-7; tentatively, D is TRBD1 (5 bases). The CDR3 sequence is 14 residues long. In germline, CDR1 is SGHKS, CDR2 YYEKEE (reference sequence). Trimming took off 4 bases at V and 7 bases at J, with 18 bases between the two ends. Here the CDR3 DNA reads TGTGCCAGCAGCGACCTAGGGGCCCTGAGGGAGCAGTACTTC. Its protein is CASSDLGALREQYF.

V gene TRBV7-9 combines with J gene TRBJ2-3; D is perhaps TRBD1 (5 bases). The CDR3 has 17 amino acids. Germline V gives CDR1 SEHNR, CDR2 FQNEAQ (reference sequence). The V end was cut by 1 base, the J end by 2 bases, with 16 bases between. CDR3 nucleotide sequence: TGTGCCAGCAGCTTAGTTCAACAGGAGAAATACACAGATACGCAGTATTTT. Translation: CASSLVQQEKYTDTQYF.

The chain has TRBV5-8 and TRBJ2-1, with D perhaps TRBD2 (5 bases). V gave up 4 bases and J gave up 6 bases, with 20 bases separating them. CDR1 is SGHTS, CDR2 YDEGEE, per germline. The CDR3 has 16 amino acids. The CDR3 nucleotides are TGTGCCAGCAGCCGACCTTATCGGGGTATAGGCAATGAGCAGTTCTTC. Protein: CASSRPYRGIGNEQFF.

The CDR3 spells CASSIGRVAKNIQYF. The DNA of the CDR3 is TGTGCCAGTAGTATAGGCAGAGTGGCCAAAAACATTCAGTACTTC. This chain joins TRBV19 and TRBJ2-4; D unresolved. The CDR3 covers 15 residues. Germline V gene lookup returns CDR1 LNHDA and CDR2 SQIVND (reference sequence). The V and J ends lost 1 base and 1 base respectively, with 8 bases between them.

The CDR3 protein is CASSSDREFSGNTIYF. CDR3 sequence (DNA): TGTGCCAGCAGCTCGGACAGGGAGTTCTCTGGAAACACCATATATTTT. This chain uses TRBV7-9 with TRBJ1-3; TRBD1 matches 8 bases. There are 16 residues in the CDR3. Trimming cost V 4 bases and J 0 bases; bases outside gene matches: 5. Per the germline V gene, CDR1 is SEHNR and CDR2 is FQNEAQ (reference sequence). The full variable domain, its missing parts supplied by reference TRBV7-9 and TRBJ1-3, is DTGVSQNPRHKITKRGQNVTFRCDPISEHNRLYWYRQTLGQGPEFLTYFQNEAQLEKSRLLSDRFSAERPKGSFSTLEIQRTEQGDSAMYLCASSSDREFSGNTIYFGEGSWLTVV.

V is TRBV29-1 and J is TRBJ2-7; unclear D gene. The CDR3 runs to 12 residues. The V end was cut by 7 bases, the J end by 5 bases, with 15 bases between. Germline CDR1 reads SQVTM; CDR2 reads ANQGSEA. The CDR3 spells CSALRLGNEQYF. DNA of the CDR3: TGCAGCGCATTACGACTGGGCAACGAGCAGTACTTC.